This T cell receptor (beta chain) originates from a study of T cell responses to AZD1222 COVID-19 vaccine. Remarks on this clone: Its specificity is not known.

Overall study results and limits: Vaccine-related CD4 TCRs covered spike, predominating at 160-218 and 743-854. The donor group comprised mostly white British people and more females; the analysis possibly underestimated clonal diversity.

Profiling relied on immunoSEQ multiplex PCR, and the TCRdb table lists in-frame clones only, not all of them. This table has 50,000 to 85,000 clones, more than 65% appearing once. V was cut by 2 bases and J by 0 bases, with 11 bases left in between. The V gene's germline CDR1 is MNHNS and CDR2 SASEGT. CDR3 length: 16 residues. This rearrangement joins TRBV6-1 to TRBJ1-5; D remains unclear. The sequencing here drew on peripheral blood, taken on day 0 of MenACWY control vaccination. This clonotype was sampled from an adult in good health. The CDR3 region has the DNA TGTGCCAGCAGTGAAATTGACGGACTTAGCAATCAGCCCCAGCATTTT. Its translation is CASSEIDGLSNQPQHF.